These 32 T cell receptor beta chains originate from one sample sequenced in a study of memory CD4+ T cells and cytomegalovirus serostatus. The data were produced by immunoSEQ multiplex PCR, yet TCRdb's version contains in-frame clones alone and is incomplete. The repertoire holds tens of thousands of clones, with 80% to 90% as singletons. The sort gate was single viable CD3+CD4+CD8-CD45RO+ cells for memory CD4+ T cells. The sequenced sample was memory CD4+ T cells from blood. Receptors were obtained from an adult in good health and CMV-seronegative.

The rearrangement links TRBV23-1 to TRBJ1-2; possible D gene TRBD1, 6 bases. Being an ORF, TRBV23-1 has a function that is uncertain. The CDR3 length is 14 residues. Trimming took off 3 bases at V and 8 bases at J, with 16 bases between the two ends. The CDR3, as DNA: TGCGCCAGCAGTCATATCAGGGGCTGGAACGGCTACACCTTC. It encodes CASSHIRGWNGYTF.

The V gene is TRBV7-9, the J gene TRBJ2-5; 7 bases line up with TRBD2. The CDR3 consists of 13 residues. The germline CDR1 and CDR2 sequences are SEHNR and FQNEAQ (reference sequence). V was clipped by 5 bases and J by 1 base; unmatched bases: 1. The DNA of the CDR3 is TGTGCCAGCAGCGGGGGGGTCCAAGAGACCCAGTACTTC. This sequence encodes CASSGGVQETQYF.

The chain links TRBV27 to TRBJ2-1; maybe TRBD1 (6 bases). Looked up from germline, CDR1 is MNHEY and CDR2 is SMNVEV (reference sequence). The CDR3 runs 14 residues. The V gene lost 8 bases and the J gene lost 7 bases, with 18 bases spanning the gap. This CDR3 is CASGPRGQWNEQFF. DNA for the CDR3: TGTGCCAGCGGTCCTCGAGGACAGTGGAATGAGCAGTTCTTC.

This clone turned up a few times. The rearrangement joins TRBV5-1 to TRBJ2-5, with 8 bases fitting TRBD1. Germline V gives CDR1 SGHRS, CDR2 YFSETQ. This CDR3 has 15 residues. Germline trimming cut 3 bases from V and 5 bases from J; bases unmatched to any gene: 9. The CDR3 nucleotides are TGCGCCAGCAGCTCAACGGACAGGGTCTATGAGACCCAGTACTTC. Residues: CASSSTDRVYETQYF.

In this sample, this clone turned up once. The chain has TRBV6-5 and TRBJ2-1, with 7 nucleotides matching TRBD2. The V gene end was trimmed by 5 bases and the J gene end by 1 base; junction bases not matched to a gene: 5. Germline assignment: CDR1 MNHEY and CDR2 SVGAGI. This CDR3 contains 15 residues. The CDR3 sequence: CASSASGSSYNEQFF. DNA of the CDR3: TGTGCCAGCAGTGCTAGCGGCTCATCCTACAATGAGCAGTTCTTC.

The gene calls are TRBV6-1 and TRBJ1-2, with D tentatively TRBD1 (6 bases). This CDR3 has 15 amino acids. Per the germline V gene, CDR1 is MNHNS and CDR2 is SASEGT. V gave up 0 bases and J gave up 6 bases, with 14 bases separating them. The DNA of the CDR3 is TGTGCCAGCAGTGAAGCCCGGGGGCTAGTAGATGGCTACACCTTC. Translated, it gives CASSEARGLVDGYTF.

CDR3 protein: CASSDGPSTDTQYF. CDR3 bases: TGTGCCAGCAGCGATGGACCCAGCACAGATACGCAGTATTTT. The V gene is TRBV9, the J gene TRBJ2-3; no definite D call. This CDR3 region has 14 residues. V gave up 3 bases and J gave up 0 bases, with 8 bases separating them. Germline loops: CDR1 SGDLS, CDR2 YYNGEE.

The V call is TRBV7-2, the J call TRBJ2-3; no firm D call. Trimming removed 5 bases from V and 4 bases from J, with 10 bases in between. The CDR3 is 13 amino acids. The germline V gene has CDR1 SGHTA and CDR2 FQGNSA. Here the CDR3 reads CASSPNQADTQYF. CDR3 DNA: TGTGCCAGCAGCCCAAATCAGGCAGATACGCAGTATTTT.

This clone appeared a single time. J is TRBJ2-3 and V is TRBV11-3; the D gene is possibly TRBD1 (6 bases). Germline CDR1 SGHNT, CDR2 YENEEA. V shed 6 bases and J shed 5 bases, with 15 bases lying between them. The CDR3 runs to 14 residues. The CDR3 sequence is CASRKTAGEDTQYF. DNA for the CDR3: TGTGCCAGCAGGAAAACCGCAGGGGAAGATACGCAGTATTTT. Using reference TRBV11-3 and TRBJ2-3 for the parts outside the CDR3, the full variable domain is EAGVVQSPRYKIIEKKQPVAFWCNPISGHNTLYWYLQNLGQGPELLIRYENEEAVDDSQLPKDRFSAERLKGVDSTLKIQPAELGDSAVYLCASRKTAGEDTQYFGPGTRLTVL.

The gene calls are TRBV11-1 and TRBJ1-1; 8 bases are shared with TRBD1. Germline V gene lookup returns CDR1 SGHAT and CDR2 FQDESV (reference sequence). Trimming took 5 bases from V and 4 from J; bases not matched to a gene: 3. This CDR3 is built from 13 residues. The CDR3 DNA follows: TGTGCCAGCAGCCGAACAGGGGGCACTGAAGCTTTCTTT. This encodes CASSRTGGTEAFF.

The CDR3 bases are TGTGCCAGCAGTGAAAGAATCCTCCGGCAGGCTCGAACTGAAGCTTTCTTT. It encodes CASSERILRQARTEAFF. The gene calls are TRBV6-1 and TRBJ1-1, with D hard to call. The V and J ends lost 2 bases and 5 bases respectively, with 21 bases between them. The CDR3 spans 17 residues. From germline, CDR1 is MNHNS and CDR2 SASEGT.

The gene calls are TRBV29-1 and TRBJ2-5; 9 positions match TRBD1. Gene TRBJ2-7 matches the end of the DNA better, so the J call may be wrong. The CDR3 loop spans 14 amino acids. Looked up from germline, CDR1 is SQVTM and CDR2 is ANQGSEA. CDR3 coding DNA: TGCAGCGTTGTAAGAGGACAGGGGCTGTACGAGCAGTACTTC. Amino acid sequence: CSVVRGQGLYEQYF.

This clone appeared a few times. The CDR3 is CASSLVRTGGAGENIQYF. CDR3 DNA: TGCGCCAGCAGCTTGGTTAGGACAGGGGGCGCCGGTGAAAACATTCAGTACTTC. The chain combines TRBV5-1 with TRBJ2-4; 11 bases match TRBD1. Trimming removed 0 bases from V and 5 bases from J; junction bases left unmatched: 10. CDR1 and CDR2 (germline): SGHRS, YFSETQ. This CDR3 has 18 residues.

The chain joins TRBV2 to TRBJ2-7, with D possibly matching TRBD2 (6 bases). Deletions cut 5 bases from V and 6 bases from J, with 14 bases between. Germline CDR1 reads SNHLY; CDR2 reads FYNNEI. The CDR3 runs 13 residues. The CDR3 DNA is TGTGCCAGCAGTTTCCTGGCCGGGGGCGAGCAGTACTTC. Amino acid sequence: CASSFLAGGEQYF.

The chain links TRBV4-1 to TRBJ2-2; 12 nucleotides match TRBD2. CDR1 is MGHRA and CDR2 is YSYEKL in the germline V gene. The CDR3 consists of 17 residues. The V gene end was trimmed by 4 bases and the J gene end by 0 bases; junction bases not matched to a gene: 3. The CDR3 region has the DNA TGCGCCAGCAGCCCTAGCGGGAGGGTCTCGAACACCGGGGAGCTGTTTTTT. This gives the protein CASSPSGRVSNTGELFF.

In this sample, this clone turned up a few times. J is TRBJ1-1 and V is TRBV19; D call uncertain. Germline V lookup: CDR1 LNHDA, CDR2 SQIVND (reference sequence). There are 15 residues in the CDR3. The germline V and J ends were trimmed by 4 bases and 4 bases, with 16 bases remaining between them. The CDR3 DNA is TGTGCCAGTAGTACCCCGGGAGACTGGTTCACTGAAGCTTTCTTT. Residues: CASSTPGDWFTEAFF.

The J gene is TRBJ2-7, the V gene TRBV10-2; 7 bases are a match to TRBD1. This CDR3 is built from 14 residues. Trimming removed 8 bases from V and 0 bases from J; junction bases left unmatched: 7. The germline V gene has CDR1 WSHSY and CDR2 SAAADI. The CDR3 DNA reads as TGCGCCAGCGAGTACGGGACAGCCTCCTACGAGCAGTACTTC. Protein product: CASEYGTASYEQYF.

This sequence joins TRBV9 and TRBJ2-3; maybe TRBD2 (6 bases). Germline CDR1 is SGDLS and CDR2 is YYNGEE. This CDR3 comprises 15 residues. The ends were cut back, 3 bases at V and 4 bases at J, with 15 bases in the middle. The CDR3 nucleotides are TGTGCCAGCAGCGCTACCGGGACTCTCGCAGATACGCAGTATTTT. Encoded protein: CASSATGTLADTQYF.

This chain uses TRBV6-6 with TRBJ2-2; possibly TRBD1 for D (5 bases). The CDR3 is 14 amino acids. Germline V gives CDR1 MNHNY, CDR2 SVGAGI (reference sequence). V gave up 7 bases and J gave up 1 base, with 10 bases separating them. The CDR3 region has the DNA TGTGCCAGCACCCTAGACAGGAACACCGGGGAGCTGTTTTTT. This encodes CASTLDRNTGELFF.

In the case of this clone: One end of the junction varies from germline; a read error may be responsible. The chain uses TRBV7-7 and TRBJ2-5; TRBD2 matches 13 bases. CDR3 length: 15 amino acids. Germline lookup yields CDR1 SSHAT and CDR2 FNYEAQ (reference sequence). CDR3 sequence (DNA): TGTGCTAGCAGCTCCGGACTAGCGGGAGCAGAGACCCAGTACTTC. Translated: CASSSGLAGAETQYF.

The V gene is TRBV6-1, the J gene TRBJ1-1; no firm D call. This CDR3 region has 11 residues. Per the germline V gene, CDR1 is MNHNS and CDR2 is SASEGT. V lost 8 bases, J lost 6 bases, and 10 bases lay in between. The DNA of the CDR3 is TGTGCCAGCGATTGGAGGTCTGAAGCTTTCTTT. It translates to CASDWRSEAFF.

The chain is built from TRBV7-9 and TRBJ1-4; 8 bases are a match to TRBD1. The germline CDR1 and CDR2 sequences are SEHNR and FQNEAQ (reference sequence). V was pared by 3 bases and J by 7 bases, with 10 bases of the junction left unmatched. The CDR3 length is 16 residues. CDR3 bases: TGTGCCAGCAGCTTCGACGGTGGACAGGGTAGTGAAAAACTGTTTTTT. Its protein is CASSFDGGQGSEKLFF.

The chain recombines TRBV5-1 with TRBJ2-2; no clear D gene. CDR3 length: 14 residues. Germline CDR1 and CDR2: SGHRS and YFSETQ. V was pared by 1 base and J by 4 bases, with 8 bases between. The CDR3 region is CASSLYASTGELFF. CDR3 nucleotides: TGCGCCAGCAGCTTGTATGCGTCCACCGGGGAGCTGTTTTTT.

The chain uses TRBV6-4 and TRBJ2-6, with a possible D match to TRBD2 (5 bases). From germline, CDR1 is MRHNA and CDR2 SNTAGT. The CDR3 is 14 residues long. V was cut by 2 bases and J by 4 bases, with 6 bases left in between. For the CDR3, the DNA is TGTGCCAGCAGTGACACGGGAGGGGCCAACGTCCTGACTTTC. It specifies CASSDTGGANVLTF.

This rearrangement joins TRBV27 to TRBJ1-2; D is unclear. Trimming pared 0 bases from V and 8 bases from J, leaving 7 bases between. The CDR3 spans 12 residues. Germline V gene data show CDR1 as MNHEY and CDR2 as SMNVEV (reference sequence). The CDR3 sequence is CASSLSGRGYTF. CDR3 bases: TGTGCCAGCAGTTTATCTGGGAGAGGCTACACCTTC.

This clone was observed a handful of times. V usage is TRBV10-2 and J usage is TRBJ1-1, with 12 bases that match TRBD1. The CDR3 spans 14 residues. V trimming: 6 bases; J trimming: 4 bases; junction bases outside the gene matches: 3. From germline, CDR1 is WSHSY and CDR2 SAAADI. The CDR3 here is CASSGTGGSTEAFF. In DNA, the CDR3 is TGCGCCAGCAGCGGGACAGGGGGCAGCACTGAAGCTTTCTTT.

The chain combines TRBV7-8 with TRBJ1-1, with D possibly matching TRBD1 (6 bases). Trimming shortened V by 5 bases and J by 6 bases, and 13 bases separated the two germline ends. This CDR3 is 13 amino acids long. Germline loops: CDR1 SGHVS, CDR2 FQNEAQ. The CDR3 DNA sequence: TGTGCCAGCAGCCACAGGGAGTTCGCTGAAGCTTTCTTT. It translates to CASSHREFAEAFF.

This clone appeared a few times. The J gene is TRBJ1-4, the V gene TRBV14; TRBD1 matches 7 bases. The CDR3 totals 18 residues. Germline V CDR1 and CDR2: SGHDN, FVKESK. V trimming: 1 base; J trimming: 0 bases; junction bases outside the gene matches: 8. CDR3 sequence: CASSQVRGGFATNEKLFF. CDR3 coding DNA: TGTGCCAGCAGCCAAGTACGAGGGGGCTTTGCAACTAATGAAAAACTGTTTTTT.

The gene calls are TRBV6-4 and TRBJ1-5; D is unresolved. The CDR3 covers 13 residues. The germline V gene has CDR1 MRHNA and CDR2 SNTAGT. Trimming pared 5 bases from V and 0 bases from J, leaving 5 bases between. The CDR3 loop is CASSLSSNQPQHF. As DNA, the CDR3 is TGTGCCAGCAGTTTGAGTAGCAATCAGCCCCAGCATTTT.

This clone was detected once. Written as DNA, the CDR3 is TGTGCCAGCAGCTTGGCGACAGGGGGCCGGACTGAAGCTTTCTTT. This gives the protein CASSLATGGRTEAFF. The rearrangement links TRBV7-8 to TRBJ1-1; the match to TRBD1 covers 10 bases. The CDR3 totals 15 residues. Unmatched junction bases numbered 6, after V lost 3 bases and J lost 5 bases. Per germline, CDR1 SGHVS and CDR2 FQNEAQ.

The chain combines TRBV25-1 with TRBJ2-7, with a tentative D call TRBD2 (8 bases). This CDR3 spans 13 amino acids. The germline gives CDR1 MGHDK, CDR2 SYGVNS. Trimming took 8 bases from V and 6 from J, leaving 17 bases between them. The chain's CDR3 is CASGRREGAEQYF. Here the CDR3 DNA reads TGTGCCAGCGGTCGACGGGAGGGGGCCGAGCAGTACTTC.

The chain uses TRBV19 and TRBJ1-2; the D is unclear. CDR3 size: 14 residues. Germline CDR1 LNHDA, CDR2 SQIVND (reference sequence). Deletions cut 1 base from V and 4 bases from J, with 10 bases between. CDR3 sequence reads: CASSIVEGTYGYTF. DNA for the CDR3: TGTGCCAGTAGTATAGTGGAGGGAACCTATGGCTACACCTTC.